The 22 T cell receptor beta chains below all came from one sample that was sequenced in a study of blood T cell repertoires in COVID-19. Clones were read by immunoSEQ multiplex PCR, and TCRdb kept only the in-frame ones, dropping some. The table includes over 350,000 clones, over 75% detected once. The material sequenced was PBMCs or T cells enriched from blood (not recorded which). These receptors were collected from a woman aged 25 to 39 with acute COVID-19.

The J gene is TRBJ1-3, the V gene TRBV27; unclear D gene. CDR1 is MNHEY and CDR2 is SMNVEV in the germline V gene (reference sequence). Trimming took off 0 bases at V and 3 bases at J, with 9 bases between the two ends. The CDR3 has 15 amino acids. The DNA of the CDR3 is TGTGCCAGCAGTTTATCTACCGGTGGTGGAAACACCATATATTTT. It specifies CASSLSTGGGNTIYF.

The CDR3 DNA reads TGTGCCAGCGCCCTCCGGGGTGATCAGCCCCAGCATTTT. Translation: CASALRGDQPQHF. The J gene is TRBJ1-5, the V gene TRBV18, with D unresolved. The CDR3 runs 13 residues. The germline V gene has CDR1 KGHSH and CDR2 LQKENI. Trimming took 8 bases from V and 5 from J, leaving 13 bases between them.

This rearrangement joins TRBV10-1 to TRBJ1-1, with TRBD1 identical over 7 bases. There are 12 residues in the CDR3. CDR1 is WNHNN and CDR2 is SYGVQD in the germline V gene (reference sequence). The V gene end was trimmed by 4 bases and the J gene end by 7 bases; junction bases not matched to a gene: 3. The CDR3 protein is CASSGYRGEAFF. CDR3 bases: TGCGCCAGCAGTGGATACAGGGGTGAAGCTTTCTTT.

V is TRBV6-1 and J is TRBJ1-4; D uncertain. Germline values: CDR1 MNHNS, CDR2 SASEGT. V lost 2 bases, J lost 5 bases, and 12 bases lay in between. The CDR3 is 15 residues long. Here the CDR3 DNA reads TGTGCCAGCAGTGAATATGAAGAGTTAAATGAAAAACTGTTTTTT. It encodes CASSEYEELNEKLFF.

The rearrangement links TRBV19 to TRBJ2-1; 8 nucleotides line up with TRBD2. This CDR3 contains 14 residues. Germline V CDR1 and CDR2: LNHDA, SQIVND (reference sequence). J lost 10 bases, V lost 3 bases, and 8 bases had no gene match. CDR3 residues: CASSMTGGRYEQFF. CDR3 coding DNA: TGTGCCAGTAGTATGACGGGGGGGAGGTACGAGCAGTTCTTC.

The CDR3 DNA follows: TGCGCCAGCAGAACAGGACAGCAAGATAATTCACCCCTCCACTTT. This sequence encodes CASRTGQQDNSPLHF. The chain couples TRBV10-2 to TRBJ1-6; maybe TRBD1 (6 bases). The V and J ends lost 6 bases and 5 bases respectively, with 14 bases between them. CDR1 WSHSY and CDR2 SAAADI come from the germline V gene. The CDR3 contains 15 residues.

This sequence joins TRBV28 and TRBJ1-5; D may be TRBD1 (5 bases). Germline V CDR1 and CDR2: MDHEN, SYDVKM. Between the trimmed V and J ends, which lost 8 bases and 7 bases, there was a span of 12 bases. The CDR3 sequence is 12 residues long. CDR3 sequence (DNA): TGTGCCAGCGATCAGGGAGGCCAGCCCCAGCATTTT. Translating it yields CASDQGGQPQHF.

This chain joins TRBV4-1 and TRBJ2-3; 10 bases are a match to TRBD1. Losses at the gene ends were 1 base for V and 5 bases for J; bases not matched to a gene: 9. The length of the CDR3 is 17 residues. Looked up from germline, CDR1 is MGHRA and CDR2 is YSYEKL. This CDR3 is CASSQGGDRGRLDTQYF. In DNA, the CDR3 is TGCGCCAGCAGCCAAGGTGGTGACAGGGGGCGATTAGATACGCAGTATTTT.

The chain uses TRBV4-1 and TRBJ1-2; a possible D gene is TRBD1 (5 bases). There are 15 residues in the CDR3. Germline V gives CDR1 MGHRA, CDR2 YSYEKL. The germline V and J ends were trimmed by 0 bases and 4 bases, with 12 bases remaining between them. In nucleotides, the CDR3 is TGCGCCAGCAGCCAAGATCTTGGGGCTTTCTATGGCTACACCTTC. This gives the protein CASSQDLGAFYGYTF.

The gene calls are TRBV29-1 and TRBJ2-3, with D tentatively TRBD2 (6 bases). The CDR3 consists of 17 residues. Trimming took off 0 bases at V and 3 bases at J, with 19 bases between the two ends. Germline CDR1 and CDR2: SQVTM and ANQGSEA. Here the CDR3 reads CSVEDLRSQLATDTQYF. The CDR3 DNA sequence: TGCAGCGTTGAAGATCTTCGTAGTCAACTAGCTACAGATACGCAGTATTTT.

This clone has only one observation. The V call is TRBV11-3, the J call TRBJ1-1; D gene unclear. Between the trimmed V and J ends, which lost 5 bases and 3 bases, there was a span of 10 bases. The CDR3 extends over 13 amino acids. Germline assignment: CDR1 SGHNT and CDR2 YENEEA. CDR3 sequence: CASSEGSDTEAFF. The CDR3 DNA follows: TGTGCCAGCAGCGAGGGAAGCGACACTGAAGCTTTCTTT. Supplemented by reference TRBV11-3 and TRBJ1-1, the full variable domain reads EAGVVQSPRYKIIEKKQPVAFWCNPISGHNTLYWYLQNLGQGPELLIRYENEEAVDDSQLPKDRFSAERLKGVDSTLKIQPAELGDSAVYLCASSEGSDTEAFFGQGTRLTVV.

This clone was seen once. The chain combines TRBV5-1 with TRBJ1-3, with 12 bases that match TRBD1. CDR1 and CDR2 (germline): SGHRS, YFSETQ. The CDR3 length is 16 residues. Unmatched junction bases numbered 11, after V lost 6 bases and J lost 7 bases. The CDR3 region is CASTPEGQGAGNTIYF. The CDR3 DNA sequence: TGCGCCAGCACCCCCGAGGGACAGGGGGCAGGGAACACCATATATTTT.

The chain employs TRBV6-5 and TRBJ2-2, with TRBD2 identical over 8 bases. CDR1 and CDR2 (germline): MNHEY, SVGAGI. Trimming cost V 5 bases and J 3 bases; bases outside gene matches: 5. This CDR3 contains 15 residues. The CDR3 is CASSRGGKDTGELFF. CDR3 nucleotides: TGTGCCAGCAGTCGGGGGGGCAAGGACACCGGGGAGCTGTTTTTT.

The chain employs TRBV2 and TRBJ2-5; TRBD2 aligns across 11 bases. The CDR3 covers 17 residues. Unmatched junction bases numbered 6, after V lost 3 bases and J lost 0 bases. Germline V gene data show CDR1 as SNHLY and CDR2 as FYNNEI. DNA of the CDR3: TGTGCCAGCAGTGATTTAAGACTAGCGGGGAACCAAGAGACCCAGTACTTC. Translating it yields CASSDLRLAGNQETQYF.

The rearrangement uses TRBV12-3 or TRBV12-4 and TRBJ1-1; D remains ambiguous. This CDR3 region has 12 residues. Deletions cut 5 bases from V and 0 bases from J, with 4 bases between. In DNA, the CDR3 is TGTGCCAGCAGTACTATGAACACTGAAGCTTTCTTT. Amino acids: CASSTMNTEAFF.

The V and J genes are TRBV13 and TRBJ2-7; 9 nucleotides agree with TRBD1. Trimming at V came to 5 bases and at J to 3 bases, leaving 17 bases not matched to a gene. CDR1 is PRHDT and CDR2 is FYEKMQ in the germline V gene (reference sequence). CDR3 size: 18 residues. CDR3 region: CASSGKQGAPFKSYEQYF. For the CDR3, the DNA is TGTGCCAGCAGCGGAAAACAGGGGGCCCCTTTTAAAAGCTACGAGCAGTACTTC.

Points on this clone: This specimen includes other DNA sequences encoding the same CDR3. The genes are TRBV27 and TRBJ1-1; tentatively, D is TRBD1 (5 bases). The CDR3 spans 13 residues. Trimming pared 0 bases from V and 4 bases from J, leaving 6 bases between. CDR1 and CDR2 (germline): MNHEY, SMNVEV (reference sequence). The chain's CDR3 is CASSLSGGTEAFF. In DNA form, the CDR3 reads TGTGCCAGCAGTTTATCCGGGGGCACTGAAGCTTTCTTT.

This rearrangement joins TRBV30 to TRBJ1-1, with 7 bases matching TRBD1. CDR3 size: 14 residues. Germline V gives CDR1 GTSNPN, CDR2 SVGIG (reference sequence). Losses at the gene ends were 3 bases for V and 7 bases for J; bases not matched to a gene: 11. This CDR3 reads CAWSADRARGEAFF. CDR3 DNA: TGTGCCTGGAGCGCCGACAGGGCTCGTGGTGAAGCTTTCTTT.

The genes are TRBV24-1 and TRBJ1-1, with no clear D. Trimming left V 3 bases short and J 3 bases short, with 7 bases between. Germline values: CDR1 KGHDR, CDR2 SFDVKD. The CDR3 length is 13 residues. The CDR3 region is CATSDKSYTEAFF. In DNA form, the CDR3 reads TGTGCCACCAGTGATAAGAGTTACACTGAAGCTTTCTTT.

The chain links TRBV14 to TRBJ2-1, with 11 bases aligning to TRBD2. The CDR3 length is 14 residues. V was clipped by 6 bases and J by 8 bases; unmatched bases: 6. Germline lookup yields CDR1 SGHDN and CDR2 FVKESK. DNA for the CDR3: TGTGCCAGCAGGCCCGGGACTAGCGGCCATGAGCAGTTCTTC. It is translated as CASRPGTSGHEQFF.

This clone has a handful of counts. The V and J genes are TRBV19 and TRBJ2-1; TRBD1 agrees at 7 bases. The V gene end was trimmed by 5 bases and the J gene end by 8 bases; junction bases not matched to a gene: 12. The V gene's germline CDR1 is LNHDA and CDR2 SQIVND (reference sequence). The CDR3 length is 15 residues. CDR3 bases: TGTGCCAGTAGTCCTAGGGGGCCCATAGGCGATGAGCAGTTCTTC. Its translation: CASSPRGPIGDEQFF.

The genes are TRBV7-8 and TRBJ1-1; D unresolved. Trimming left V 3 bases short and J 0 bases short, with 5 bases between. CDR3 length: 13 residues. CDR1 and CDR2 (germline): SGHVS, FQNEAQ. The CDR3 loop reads CASSFGMNTEAFF. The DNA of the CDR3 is TGTGCCAGCAGCTTCGGGATGAACACTGAAGCTTTCTTT.